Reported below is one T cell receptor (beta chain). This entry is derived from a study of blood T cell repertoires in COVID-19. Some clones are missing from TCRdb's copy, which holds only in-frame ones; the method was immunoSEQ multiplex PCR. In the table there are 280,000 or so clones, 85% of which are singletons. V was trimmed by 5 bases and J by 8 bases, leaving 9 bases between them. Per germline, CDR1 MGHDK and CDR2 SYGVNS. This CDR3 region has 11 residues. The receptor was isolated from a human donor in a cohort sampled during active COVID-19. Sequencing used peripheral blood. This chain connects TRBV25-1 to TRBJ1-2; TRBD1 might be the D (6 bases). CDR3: CASSQGSGYTF. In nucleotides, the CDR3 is TGTGCCAGCAGTCAGGGGAGCGGCTACACCTTC.